These T cell receptor beta chains were read from a single sample in a study of blood T cell repertoires in COVID-19. TCRdb's table, derived via immunoSEQ multiplex PCR, lists solely in-frame clones and lacks some. The sample holds over 100,000 clones; about nine tenths are singletons and the top ten take 10%. The sequenced sample consisted of peripheral blood. These receptors all stem from a man between 50 and 59 years old with acute or convalescent COVID-19. CDR3s include the opening cysteine and the closing phenylalanine or tryptophan. The D gene is left open where the match is weak. The size field is filled for only some rows; it gives once, few, many or a size class.

j_call | d_call | clone_size | v_call | cdr3_nt | cdr3_aa
TRBJ1-1 | TRBD1 | NA | TRBV6-1 | TGTGCCAGCGACCGTAGGACAGGGGACACTGAAGCTTTCTTT | CASDRRTGDTEAFF
TRBJ2-5 | TRBD2 | NA | TRBV6-5 | TGTGCCAGCTTTAAATCGGGAGGACTAGAGACCCAGTACTTC | CASFKSGGLETQYF
TRBJ2-3 | TRBD2 | NA | TRBV7-3 | TGTGCCAGCAGCATGACTAGCGGGGCTAGCACAGATACGCAGTATTTT | CASSMTSGASTDTQYF
TRBJ2-2 | TRBD1 | NA | TRBV5-1 | TGCGCCAGCAGGGCCCCCGGGACAGCGAACACCGGGGAGCTGTTTTTT | CASRAPGTANTGELFF
TRBJ2-1 | NA | NA | TRBV5-6 | TGTGCCAGCAGCCCTGGATCCCACAAAGGGGGATACTACAATGAGCAGTTCTTC | CASSPGSHKGGYYNEQFF
TRBJ2-1 | TRBD1 | once | TRBV28 | TGTGCCAGCAGTGGACGACAGGGCGACTCCTACAATGAGCAGTTCTTC | CASSGRQGDSYNEQFF
TRBJ1-1 | NA | few | TRBV30 | TGTGCCTGGAATTCGGCGGGGGGCCTGTTCCGGATGAACACTGAAGCTTTCTTT | CAWNSAGGLFRMNTEAFF
TRBJ2-7 | TRBD2 | few | TRBV2 | TGTGCCAGCCTACAGCGGGACTCCTACGAGCAGTACTTC | CASLQRDSYEQYF
TRBJ2-2 | NA | NA | TRBV9 | TGTGCCAGCAGCCCACCCCTCAGGAACACCGGGGAGCTGTTTTTT | CASSPPLRNTGELFF
TRBJ1-2 | NA | NA | TRBV29-1 | TGCAGCGTGACGGGGATTTCGAACTATGGCTACACCTTC | CSVTGISNYGYTF
TRBJ2-1 | TRBD2 | NA | TRBV19 | TGTGCCAGTAGGACTAGCGGGTTCTCCTACAATGAGCAGTTCTTC | CASRTSGFSYNEQFF
TRBJ1-4 | TRBD1 | NA | TRBV9 | TGTGCCAGCAGCCCCGGGACAGGGAAGGAAAAACTGTTTTTT | CASSPGTGKEKLFF
TRBJ1-1 | TRBD1 | NA | TRBV5-1 | TGCGCCAGCAGCTTGGGAACAGGGGGGCCTATGAACACTGAAGCTTTCTTT | CASSLGTGGPMNTEAFF
TRBJ2-2 | TRBD2 | NA | TRBV11-2 | TGTGCCAGCACCCGATCGGGGGGGCGCGGTGCCGGGGAGCTGTTTTTT | CASTRSGGRGAGELFF
TRBJ1-5 | NA | NA | TRBV5-6 | TGTGCCAGCAGCTACAGGGTTAGCAATCAGCCCCAGCATTTT | CASSYRVSNQPQHF
TRBJ2-1 | TRBD1 | once | TRBV7-2 | TGTGCCAGCAGCTTAGACATTGTGGGACAGGGTTCCTACAATGAGCAGTTCTTC | CASSLDIVGQGSYNEQFF
TRBJ2-1 | TRBD2 | NA | TRBV6-6 | TGTGCCAGCAGTTACGGGTTAGCGGGAGTGGGTGAGCAGTTCTTC | CASSYGLAGVGEQFF
TRBJ2-2 | NA | NA | TRBV13 | TGTGCCAGCAGCTCCAGACAGGATACGAACACCGGGGAGCTGTTTTTT | CASSSRQDTNTGELFF
TRBJ1-2 | TRBD1 | NA | TRBV28 | TGTGCCAGCAGTTTAAGGGGGCTTCGGTATGGCTACACCTTC | CASSLRGLRYGYTF
TRBJ2-3 | NA | NA | TRBV28 | TGTGCCAGCAGGACCGGAGTACCAGATACGCAGTATTTT | CASRTGVPDTQYF
TRBJ2-1 | NA | NA | TRBV2 | TGTGCCAGCAGTGGCCTCGGGGGTGAGCAGTTCTTC | CASSGLGGEQFF
TRBJ1-2 | NA | NA | TRBV3-1/TRBV3-2 | TGTGCCAGCACCTTAACAGGCGTTAACTATGGCTACACCTTC | CASTLTGVNYGYTF
TRBJ2-3 | NA | NA | TRBV5-1 | TGCGCCAGCAGCTCACTAGCCGGCACAGATACGCAGTATTTT | CASSSLAGTDTQYF
TRBJ2-3 | TRBD2 | NA | TRBV11-2 | TGTGCCAGCAGCTTAGGACTAGCGGGGGGCACAGATACGCAGTATTTT | CASSLGLAGGTDTQYF
TRBJ1-2 | NA | NA | TRBV5-1 | TGCGCCAGCAGCTTGGCCCCGGGGAACTATGGCTACACCTTC | CASSLAPGNYGYTF
TRBJ1-5 | NA | NA | TRBV2 | TGTGCCAGCAGTGCTCCTAAAAACCAGCCCCAGCATTTT | CASSAPKNQPQHF
TRBJ2-2 | NA | once | TRBV2 | TGTGCCAGCAAGGGGAGGGGGGACACCGGGGAGCTGTTTTTT | CASKGRGDTGELFF
TRBJ2-5 | NA | NA | TRBV7-9 | TGTGCCAGCAGCTTAAACAGGGAGGAGACCCAGTACTTC | CASSLNREETQYF
TRBJ2-7 | TRBD2 | once | TRBV7-2 | TGTGCCAGCAGCTCCGAGGGAGGGTACGACGAGCAGTACTTC | CASSSEGGYDEQYF
TRBJ2-6 | NA | NA | TRBV28 | TGTGCCAGCTGCACGTCCGGCAGCGTCCCCACTGGGGCCAACGTCCTGACTTTC | CASCTSGSVPTGANVLTF
TRBJ1-2 | TRBD1 | few | TRBV7-9 | TGTGCCAGCAGCAGTCAACAGGGGATCCCCTCTAAGAACTATGGCTACACCTTC | CASSSQQGIPSKNYGYTF
TRBJ1-6 | TRBD1 | once | TRBV6-6 | TGTGCCAGCAACGGACAGGACTTCTCTCCCCTCCACTTT | CASNGQDFSPLHF
TRBJ2-1 | TRBD2 | NA | TRBV5-4 | TGTGCCAGCAGCTCCGTGAAACCGGGACTAGGTTCGTGGCAGTTCTTC | CASSSVKPGLGSWQFF
TRBJ1-2 | TRBD1 | NA | TRBV7-2 | TGTGCCAGCAGCGTTCAGGGACAGAATAACTATGGCTACACCTTC | CASSVQGQNNYGYTF
TRBJ1-6 | NA | NA | TRBV6-1 | TGTGCCAGCAGCCGAGACTATAATTCACCCCTCCACTTT | CASSRDYNSPLHF
TRBJ2-7 | TRBD2 | NA | TRBV5-1 | TGCGCCAGCAGCCGGACTAGCGGGAGAGGTGACGAGCAGTACTTC | CASSRTSGRGDEQYF
TRBJ1-5 | NA | once | TRBV3-1/TRBV3-2 | TGTGCCAGCAGCCAAGATTGGGGTGGAGGTTATCAGCCCCAGCATTTT | CASSQDWGGGYQPQHF